The 11 T cell receptor beta chains listed next were all sequenced from one sample in a study of T cell responses to AZD1222 COVID-19 vaccine. TCRdb's copy holds only in-frame clones and misses some; the assay was immunoSEQ multiplex PCR. The profile shows over 150,000 clones, approximately 95% of them singletons. Sequenced here: peripheral blood, sampled 28 days after the second dose of the MenACWY control vaccine. These receptors all stem from an adult who received the MenACWY meningococcal vaccine as a control.

In its sample, this clone was seen once. Other nucleotide sequences from this sample produce the same CDR3. This rearrangement joins TRBV5-1 to TRBJ2-1; D remains ambiguous. V was shortened by 4 bases and J by 8 bases, with 10 bases between the two germline ends. Germline-derived CDR1 and CDR2 are SGHRS and YFSETQ. The CDR3 covers 12 residues. The CDR3 here is CASSPTLDEQFF. The CDR3 DNA reads TGCGCCAGCAGCCCAACCCTAGATGAGCAGTTCTTC.

The gene calls are TRBV30 and TRBJ1-5; D is undetermined. Between the trimmed V and J ends, which lost 2 bases and 0 bases, there was a span of 8 bases. The CDR3 sequence is 14 residues long. Germline assignment: CDR1 GTSNPN and CDR2 SVGIG (reference sequence). CDR3 protein: CAWSRENSNQPQHF. The CDR3, as DNA: TGTGCCTGGAGTCGGGAAAATAGCAATCAGCCCCAGCATTTT.

The chain combines TRBV4-1 with TRBJ1-2; perhaps TRBD1 as D (5 bases). This CDR3 spans 15 amino acids. Germline V CDR1 and CDR2: MGHRA, YSYEKL. The V end was cut by 6 bases, the J end by 1 base, with 15 bases between. The CDR3 region has the DNA TGCGCCAGCAGTAACGGGGCACAAAGTAACTATGGCTACACCTTC. It encodes CASSNGAQSNYGYTF.

The chain is built from TRBV7-9 and TRBJ1-2, with TRBD1 as a possible D gene (6 bases). The ends were cut back, 2 bases at V and 2 bases at J, with 15 bases in the middle. Germline loops: CDR1 SEHNR, CDR2 FQNEAQ (reference sequence). CDR3 length equals 16 residues. The CDR3 DNA follows: TGTGCCAGCAGCTTATGGAGTCAGGGGAACAACTATGGCTACACCTTC. Protein product: CASSLWSQGNNYGYTF. The variable domain in full, completed from reference TRBV7-9 and TRBJ1-2, reads DTGVSQNPRHKITKRGQNVTFRCDPISEHNRLYWYRQTLGQGPEFLTYFQNEAQLEKSRLLSDRFSAERPKGSFSTLEIQRTEQGDSAMYLCASSLWSQGNNYGYTFGSGTRLTVV.

This clone was seen only a few times. The chain uses TRBV2 and TRBJ1-5; perhaps TRBD1 as D (5 bases). The V and J ends lost 7 bases and 6 bases respectively, with 13 bases between them. The CDR3 contains 13 residues. CDR1 is SNHLY, CDR2 FYNNEI, per germline. CDR3 nucleotide sequence: TGTGCCAGCAAGTCCCTGGGGGGTCAGCCCCAGCATTTT. This gives the protein CASKSLGGQPQHF.

The rearrangement joins TRBV5-8 to TRBJ1-1; D is undetermined. CDR1 and CDR2 (germline): SGHTS, YDEGEE. The CDR3 has 14 residues. Trimming stripped 1 base from V and 1 base from J, with 8 bases between. The CDR3 region has the DNA TGTGCCAGCAGCTTGTCGGCGGCGAACACTGAAGCTTTCTTT. The encoded protein is CASSLSAANTEAFF.

This clone came up once. The gene calls are TRBV23-1 and TRBJ2-7, with D unclear. TRBV23-1 is an open reading frame whose function is uncertain. V lost 2 bases, J lost 0 bases, and 2 bases lay in between. The CDR3 runs 12 residues. CDR3 DNA: TGCGCCAGCAGTCAAGGCTCCTACGAGCAGTACTTC. Translation gives CASSQGSYEQYF.

This clone was observed a single time. This chain connects TRBV19 to TRBJ1-2; D is perhaps TRBD1 (5 bases). Germline lookup yields CDR1 LNHDA and CDR2 SQIVND (reference sequence). The V and J ends lost 2 bases and 0 bases respectively, with 13 bases between them. The CDR3 covers 16 residues. The CDR3 spells CASSIKGHPSNYGYTF. Here the CDR3 DNA reads TGTGCCAGTAGTATAAAAGGACATCCGTCTAACTATGGCTACACCTTC.

This sequence joins TRBV18 and TRBJ2-7; D unresolved. Germline-derived CDR1 and CDR2 are KGHSH and LQKENI. The V end was cut by 3 bases, the J end by 3 bases, with 9 bases between. The length of the CDR3 is 13 residues. The CDR3 DNA reads TGTGCCAGCTCACCTTCTAACGGCTACGAGCAGTACTTC. As protein: CASSPSNGYEQYF. Filled out from reference TRBV18 and TRBJ2-7, the complete variable domain reads NAGVMQNPRHLVRRRGQEARLRCSPMKGHSHVYWYRQLPEEGLKFMVYLQKENIIDESGMPKERFSAEFPKEGPSILRIQQVVRGDSAAYFCASSPSNGYEQYFGPGTRLTVT.

The chain recombines TRBV28 with TRBJ1-4, with 8 bases lining up with TRBD1. The length of the CDR3 is 15 residues. V gave up 6 bases and J gave up 8 bases; unmatched junction bases: 11. The germline V gene has CDR1 MDHEN and CDR2 SYDVKM. This CDR3 reads CASRDRTGKGEKLFF. The CDR3 DNA is TGTGCCAGCAGGGACCGGACAGGGAAGGGAGAAAAACTGTTTTTT.

The J gene is TRBJ1-2, the V gene TRBV9; 9 bases are shared with TRBD1. V gave up 3 bases and J gave up 4 bases; unmatched junction bases: 7. The CDR3 has 15 amino acids. CDR1 and CDR2 from the germline V gene are SGDLS and YYNGEE. This CDR3 reads CASSGSGTGIYGYTF. The CDR3 DNA follows: TGTGCCAGCAGCGGCTCCGGGACAGGGATCTATGGCTACACCTTC.